Listed here are 24 T cell receptor beta chains from one sample, sequenced in a study of cytomegalovirus exposure and HLA in healthy donors. PCR employed 60 Vbeta and 13 Jbeta primers. Clones were sequenced by immunoSEQ multiplex PCR, and TCRdb holds only the in-frame ones, with some missing. The table lists over 150,000 clones, approximately 80% of them singletons. Sequenced: PBMCs. These receptors came from a man aged 30 to 39 in good health and CMV-seropositive.

The chain is built from TRBV10-3 and TRBJ2-4, with 12 positions matching TRBD1. CDR3 length: 19 amino acids. V gave up 0 bases and J gave up 5 bases; unmatched junction bases: 11. Germline V lookup: CDR1 ENHRY, CDR2 SYGVKD. DNA of the CDR3: TGTGCCATCAGTGAGTCAGAGTTCCGGGACAGGGGGCAGGAAAACATTCAGTACTTC. Translation gives CAISESEFRDRGQENIQYF.

The chain couples TRBV23-1 to TRBJ2-7; perhaps TRBD2 as D (7 bases). TRBV23-1 carries the ORF label, with uncertain function. CDR3 size: 17 residues. V gave up 3 bases and J gave up 2 bases, with 20 bases separating them. The CDR3 bases are TGCGCCAGCAGTCATGAGAGGGGGGGCCACCCCGCCTACGAGCAGTACTTC. It codes for CASSHERGGHPAYEQYF.

The chain carries TRBV27 and TRBJ1-5; TRBD1 matches 10 bases. This CDR3 is built from 17 residues. The trim removed 5 bases at V and 3 bases at J, leaving 10 bases unmatched. Germline values: CDR1 MNHEY, CDR2 SMNVEV (reference sequence). The CDR3 region is CASSADRGRISNQPQHF. In nucleotides, the CDR3 is TGTGCCAGCAGTGCAGACAGGGGGCGCATCTCCAATCAGCCCCAGCATTTT.

The chain carries TRBV18 and TRBJ2-1, with TRBD2 matching 8 bases. After removal of 3 bases from V and 8 bases from J, the junction contained 9 bases not matched to a gene. This CDR3 spans 15 amino acids. CDR1 and CDR2 (germline): KGHSH, LQKENI. As DNA, the CDR3 is TGTGCCAGCTCACCCGCTAGCGGGTCGAGGGATGAGCAGTTCTTC. The encoded protein is CASSPASGSRDEQFF.

As to this clone: Sequence at one end of the junction differs from germline and may be a read error. The V and J genes are TRBV7-9 and TRBJ1-5; 10 bases line up with TRBD1. Germline-derived CDR1 and CDR2 are SEHNR and FQNEAQ (reference sequence). CDR3 size: 18 residues. For the CDR3, the DNA is TGTTCCAGCAGCTTTGGGACAGGGGCGAGTTTCAGCAATCAGCCCCAGCATTTT. Protein product: CSSSFGTGASFSNQPQHF. Drawing the rest from reference TRBV7-9 and TRBJ1-5, the complete variable domain is DTGVSQNPRHKITKRGQNVTFRCDPISEHNRLYWYRQTLGQGPEFLTYFQNEAQLEKSRLLSDRFSAERPKGSFSTLEIQRTEQGDSAMYLCSSSFGTGASFSNQPQHFGDGTRLSIL.

This chain uses TRBV9 with TRBJ2-1; D gene ambiguous. The CDR3 has 11 residues. Trimming left V 3 bases short and J 10 bases short, with 8 bases between. Germline-derived CDR1 and CDR2 are SGDLS and YYNGEE. The CDR3 DNA is TGTGCCAGCAGCGCCTCGGAGGAGCAGTTCTTC. Translation: CASSASEEQFF.

The V and J genes are TRBV7-2 and TRBJ2-2; 14 bases agree with TRBD2. Germline-derived CDR1 and CDR2 are SGHTA and FQGNSA. With 4 bases clipped from V and 1 base from J, the junction kept 2 bases outside the gene matches. The CDR3 covers 17 residues. The CDR3 loop is CASSSGLAGGNTGELFF. In DNA form, the CDR3 reads TGTGCCAGCAGCTCAGGACTAGCGGGAGGGAACACCGGGGAGCTGTTTTTT.

The chain carries TRBV28 and TRBJ2-7; TRBD1 might be the D (5 bases). With 4 bases removed from V and 3 bases from J, the gap between germline ends came to 13 bases. Germline values: CDR1 MDHEN, CDR2 SYDVKM. The CDR3 runs to 14 residues. The CDR3 spells CASSSETEYYEQYF. For the CDR3, the DNA is TGTGCCAGCAGTTCTGAGACAGAATACTACGAGCAGTACTTC.

The genes are TRBV7-3 and TRBJ2-3; possibly TRBD2 for D (6 bases). CDR3 length equals 14 residues. Trimming removed 2 bases from V and 3 bases from J, with 9 bases in between. Looked up from germline, CDR1 is SGHTA and CDR2 is FQGTGA. The DNA for the CDR3 is TGTGCCAGCAGCTTAGGCGGGGAAACAGATACGCAGTATTTT. It yields the protein CASSLGGETDTQYF.

V usage is TRBV2 and J usage is TRBJ2-1; D may be TRBD2 (6 bases). The CDR3 extends over 15 amino acids. Germline lookup yields CDR1 SNHLY and CDR2 FYNNEI. Trimming removed 3 bases at V and 10 bases at J, with 19 bases between. Written as DNA, the CDR3 is TGTGCCAGCAGTGAGGAGACTAGACCCGGGGAGGAGCAGTTCTTC. Residues: CASSEETRPGEEQFF. Full variable domain (remainder filled in from reference TRBV2 and TRBJ2-1): EPEVTQTPSHQVTQMGQEVILRCVPISNHLYFYWYRQILGQKVEFLVSFYNNEISEKSEIFDDQFSVERPDGSNFTLKIRSTKLEDSAMYFCASSEETRPGEEQFFGPGTRLTVL.

The rearrangement uses TRBV30 and TRBJ2-7, with TRBD2 matching 7 bases. The CDR3 loop spans 14 amino acids. J gave up 3 bases and V 2 bases, and 7 bases lay outside the gene matches. CDR1 is GTSNPN, CDR2 SVGIG, per germline (reference sequence). In nucleotides, the CDR3 is TGTGCCTGGAGTCGGACTAGGTACGGCTACGAGCAGTACTTC. It is translated as CAWSRTRYGYEQYF.

The chain has TRBV6-1 and TRBJ1-2; 11 nucleotides line up with TRBD1. Germline lookup yields CDR1 MNHNS and CDR2 SASEGT. The CDR3 contains 16 residues. Germline trimming cut 3 bases from V and 7 bases from J; bases unmatched to any gene: 10. The DNA for the CDR3 is TGTGCCAGCAGTGAGGACCCGGGACAGGGGGTTGCTGGCTACACCTTC. As protein: CASSEDPGQGVAGYTF.

The chain has TRBV28 and TRBJ1-5; possibly TRBD1 for D (6 bases). The CDR3 sequence is 16 residues long. Germline loops: CDR1 MDHEN, CDR2 SYDVKM. Trimming removed 6 bases from V and 0 bases from J, with 15 bases in between. CDR3 region: CASRGGGSYSNQPQHF. The CDR3 DNA reads TGTGCCAGCAGGGGGGGCGGGAGTTATAGCAATCAGCCCCAGCATTTT. Drawing the rest from reference TRBV28 and TRBJ1-5, the complete variable domain is DVKVTQSSRYLVKRTGEKVFLECVQDMDHENMFWYRQDPGLGLRLIYFSYDVKMKEKGDIPEGYSVSREKKERFSLILESASTNQTSMYLCASRGGGSYSNQPQHFGDGTRLSIL.

The chain employs TRBV7-2 and TRBJ1-1; the match to TRBD1 covers 7 bases. This CDR3 has 15 residues. The ends lost 5 bases at V and 4 bases at J; junction bases unmatched: 10. CDR1 is SGHTA and CDR2 is FQGNSA in the germline V gene. CDR3 protein: CASSPRTGRSTEAFF. The DNA of the CDR3 is TGTGCCAGCAGCCCTCGGACAGGCAGGAGCACTGAAGCTTTCTTT.

The chain employs TRBV19 and TRBJ2-5, with 11 bases aligning to TRBD1. There are 16 residues in the CDR3. The junction had 4 bases not matched to a gene; V was cut back by 1 base and J by 3 bases. Per germline, CDR1 LNHDA and CDR2 SQIVND (reference sequence). CDR3 loop: CASSIAGTGGKETQYF. The DNA for the CDR3 is TGTGCCAGTAGTATAGCTGGGACAGGGGGAAAAGAGACCCAGTACTTC.

This clone was picked up a small number of times. The V gene is TRBV7-6, the J gene TRBJ1-1; D is unclear. V was clipped by 5 bases and J by 10 bases, with 23 bases between them. Germline V gene data show CDR1 as SGHVS and CDR2 as FNYEAQ. This CDR3 region has 15 residues. CDR3: CASSPGRGPRSGAFF. CDR3 DNA sequence: TGTGCCAGCAGCCCCGGGCGAGGGCCACGGAGCGGAGCTTTCTTT.

V and J are TRBV7-6 and TRBJ2-5, with TRBD1 matching 9 bases. The J call may not be correct, given that the DNA end is closer to TRBJ2-7. The CDR3 covers 14 residues. Germline values: CDR1 SGHVS, CDR2 FNYEAQ. DNA for the CDR3: TGTGCCAGCAGCATTGGACAGGGGAGTTACGAGCAGTACTTC. It translates to CASSIGQGSYEQYF.

This clone was found once. The rearrangement uses TRBV9 and TRBJ1-6; possibly TRBD1 for D (6 bases). Per germline, CDR1 SGDLS and CDR2 YYNGEE. The CDR3 runs 16 residues. V gave up 0 bases and J gave up 5 bases, with 12 bases separating them. In DNA form, the CDR3 reads TGTGCCAGCAGCGTAGACCCAGGGGAGAATAATTCACCCCTCCACTTT. Its translation is CASSVDPGENNSPLHF.

The chain is built from TRBV21-1 and TRBJ2-7; the D call of TRBD1 is as the table states it, not checked on the DNA. TRBV21-1 is listed as a pseudogene. The CDR3 is 16 residues long. CDR3 in DNA: TGTGCCAGCAGCAACCCCCCGGACAGGGAATTCTACGAGCAGTACTTC. It codes for CASSNPPDREFYEQYF.

This chain joins TRBV14 and TRBJ1-2; no reliable D call. The CDR3 length is 13 residues. Germline V gene data show CDR1 as SGHDN and CDR2 as FVKESK. With 0 bases removed from V and 1 base from J, the gap between germline ends came to 3 bases. CDR3 sequence (DNA): TGTGCCAGCAGCCAAGACTATAACTATGGCTACACCTTC. It specifies CASSQDYNYGYTF.

V and J are TRBV27 and TRBJ2-7; D remains unclear. Germline V gives CDR1 MNHEY, CDR2 SMNVEV (reference sequence). The CDR3 sequence is 14 residues long. Trimming cost V 1 base and J 2 bases, with 9 bases left between them. CDR3 sequence reads: CASSLYSITYEQYF. DNA for the CDR3: TGTGCCAGCAGTTTATATAGCATCACCTACGAGCAGTACTTC.

This chain uses TRBV30 with TRBJ2-7; possibly TRBD1 for D (7 bases). V dropped 3 bases and J dropped 9 bases, with 15 bases sitting between them. CDR1 and CDR2 (germline): GTSNPN, SVGIG (reference sequence). This CDR3 spans 12 amino acids. The CDR3, as DNA: TGTGCCTGGAGCAGGGGGGCCGGGGGGCAGTACTTC. Protein product: CAWSRGAGGQYF.

This clone appeared once. The DNA for the CDR3 is TGTGCCAGCAGCCCTAGCGGCTATACGCAGTATTTT. Translation: CASSPSGYTQYF. The V gene is TRBV7-9, the J gene TRBJ2-3; 7 nucleotides line up with TRBD2. Germline V CDR1 and CDR2: SEHNR, FQNEAQ (reference sequence). Germline trimming cut 5 bases from V and 7 bases from J; bases unmatched to any gene: 3. The length of the CDR3 is 12 residues. The full variable domain, its missing parts supplied by reference TRBV7-9 and TRBJ2-3, is DTGVSQNPRHKITKRGQNVTFRCDPISEHNRLYWYRQTLGQGPEFLTYFQNEAQLEKSRLLSDRFSAERPKGSFSTLEIQRTEQGDSAMYLCASSPSGYTQYFGPGTRLTVL.

This rearrangement joins TRBV6-4 to TRBJ1-1; TRBD1 might be the D (6 bases). V lost 6 bases and J lost 3, with 17 bases in between. Germline assignment: CDR1 MRHNA and CDR2 SNTAGT. The CDR3 sequence is 15 residues long. The CDR3 loop is CASRKHGGLDTEAFF. CDR3 nucleotide sequence: TGTGCCAGCAGGAAACACGGGGGGCTGGACACTGAAGCTTTCTTT.